This TCR beta chain derives from a study of T cell responses to AZD1222 COVID-19 vaccine. Study-wide findings and caveats: No repertoire was sampled before or during the peak T cell response, only after it. In a largely white British group with more females than males, clonal diversity was possibly underestimated.

The assay was immunoSEQ multiplex PCR, and TCRdb's table has in-frame clones only and misses some. The repertoire has tens of thousands of clones, more than 85% of them found once; the top ten carry approximately 4.5%. Germline V lookup: CDR1 LGHNA, CDR2 YNFKEQ. The CDR3 covers 17 residues. The germline V and J ends were trimmed by 0 bases and 5 bases, with 20 bases remaining between them. Only a few counts were recorded for this clone. The antigen is unknown. V gene TRBV4-2 combines with J gene TRBJ2-7, with D possibly being TRBD1 (5 bases). The receptor comes from an adult who received the AZD1222 COVID-19 vaccine. The material sequenced was peripheral blood, taken 28 days after the second AZD1222 dose. The chain's CDR3 is CASSQDWGRRVGNEQYF. The DNA of the CDR3 is TGTGCCAGCAGCCAAGATTGGGGTCGCAGGGTAGGAAACGAGCAGTACTTC.